Listed here are 18 T cell receptor beta chains from one sample, sequenced in a study of blood T cell repertoires in COVID-19 (TCRdb year 2020). The library was made by the immunoSEQ multiplex PCR assay. TCRdb limited this immuneACCESS table to in-frame rearrangements with V and J called. A share of clones is missing; checked studies link under half to unresolved V genes, and the rest is unexplained. Recorded for this sample are around 200,000 clones; approximately 91% of them occurred a single time. The ten largest clones add up to around 0.77% of the sample. Sequencing was performed on PBMCs or T cells enriched from blood (not recorded which). These receptors all stem from a woman aged 18-29 years who had recovered from COVID-19.

Details on this clone: The sample carries other DNA sequences with the same CDR3. The chain links TRBV28 to TRBJ2-7; D is ambiguous. Germline lookup yields CDR1 MDHEN and CDR2 SYDVKM. Between the trimmed V and J ends, which lost 1 base and 2 bases, there was a span of 3 bases. The CDR3 totals 12 residues. CDR3 protein: CASSLSAYEQYF. As DNA, the CDR3 is TGTGCCAGCAGTTTATCGGCCTACGAGCAGTACTTC.

The chain is built from TRBV19 and TRBJ2-6, with D tentatively TRBD1 (5 bases). CDR3 length: 18 amino acids. V shed 5 bases and J shed 0 bases, with 17 bases lying between them. Germline lookup yields CDR1 LNHDA and CDR2 SQIVND (reference sequence). The CDR3: CASSPLELQGSGANVLTF. Here the CDR3 DNA reads TGTGCCAGTAGTCCCTTAGAGTTGCAGGGCTCTGGGGCCAACGTCCTGACTTTC.

The chain is built from TRBV19 and TRBJ2-5; 7 bases match TRBD1. Germline CDR1 and CDR2: LNHDA and SQIVND (reference sequence). CDR3 size: 15 residues. After removal of 5 bases from V and 4 bases from J, the junction contained 10 bases not matched to a gene. For the CDR3, the DNA is TGTGCCAGTAGTGCGACAGGGATGAGCGGAGAGACCCAGTACTTC. Its translation: CASSATGMSGETQYF. The full variable domain, its missing parts supplied by reference TRBV19 and TRBJ2-5, is DGGITQSPKYLFRKEGQNVTLSCEQNLNHDAMYWYRQDPGQGLRLIYYSQIVNDFQKGDIAEGYSVSREKKESFPLTVTSAQKNPTAFYLCASSATGMSGETQYFGPGTRLLVL.

The chain joins TRBV7-2 to TRBJ2-7, with D maybe TRBD1 (6 bases). The germline gives CDR1 SGHTA, CDR2 FQGNSA. CDR3 length equals 14 residues. V lost 1 base and J 2 bases, leaving 9 bases between the germline ends. DNA for the CDR3: TGTGCCAGCAGCTTAGGGGGACAACCCTACGAGCAGTACTTC. This sequence encodes CASSLGGQPYEQYF. Full variable domain (missing parts from reference TRBV7-2 and TRBJ2-7): GAGVSQSPSNKVTEKGKDVELRCDPISGHTALYWYRQSLGQGLEFLIYFQGNSAPDKSGLPSDRFSAERTGGSVSTLTIQRTQQEDSAVYLCASSLGGQPYEQYFGPGTRLTVT.

This chain connects TRBV3-1 (or the pseudogene TRBV3-2) to TRBJ1-3; 8 bases agree with TRBD1. The junction had 14 bases not matched to a gene; V was cut back by 3 bases and J by 4 bases. This CDR3 spans 18 amino acids. CDR1 LGHDT and CDR2 YNNKEL come from the germline V gene (reference sequence). The CDR3 region is CASSQATGAFYIGNTIYF. The CDR3 nucleotides are TGTGCCAGCAGCCAGGCGACAGGGGCCTTCTATATAGGAAACACCATATATTTT.

The chain joins TRBV19 to TRBJ1-3; D possibly corresponds to TRBD1 (5 bases). CDR3 size: 13 residues. The V end was cut by 10 bases, the J end by 1 base, with 11 bases between. CDR1 and CDR2 (germline): LNHDA, SQIVND (reference sequence). The CDR3 coding sequence is TGTGCCACCGACGGGGGATCTGGAAACACCATATATTTT. Residues: CATDGGSGNTIYF. The full variable domain, in which reference TRBV19 and TRBJ1-3 provide the parts outside the CDR3, is DGGITQSPKYLFRKEGQNVTLSCEQNLNHDAMYWYRQDPGQGLRLIYYSQIVNDFQKGDIAEGYSVSREKKESFPLTVTSAQKNPTAFYLCATDGGSGNTIYFGEGSWLTVV.

J is TRBJ1-1 and V is TRBV6-5, with D possibly being TRBD1 (6 bases). V was pared by 4 bases and J by 6 bases, with 12 bases between. This CDR3 is 13 amino acids long. Germline V gene sequence: CDR1 MNHEY, CDR2 SVGAGI. CDR3 in amino acids: CASSLQGDAEAFF. As DNA, the CDR3 is TGTGCCAGCAGTTTACAGGGAGACGCTGAAGCTTTCTTT.

The gene calls are TRBV3-1 (or the pseudogene TRBV3-2) and TRBJ2-3; D might be TRBD1 (5 bases). This CDR3 has 14 amino acids. Germline V gives CDR1 LGHDT, CDR2 YNNKEL (reference sequence). Trimming took 1 base from V and 5 from J, leaving 10 bases between them. CDR3 DNA sequence: TGTGCCAGCAGCCAAGGTGCAGGGCGAGATACGCAGTATTTT. Translating gives CASSQGAGRDTQYF.

The CDR3 DNA is TGTGCCAGCAGCGCGACAACGAGTACGTACTTC. Its protein is CASSATTSTYF. The chain couples TRBV5-8 to TRBJ2-7, with no clear D. Deletions cut 4 bases from V and 12 bases from J, with 14 bases between. CDR3 length: 11 amino acids. Germline V gene sequence: CDR1 SGHTS, CDR2 YDEGEE.

This clone showed up just once. J is TRBJ1-2 and V is TRBV9; D may be TRBD1 (5 bases). Trimming took 0 bases from V and 2 from J, leaving 11 bases between them. Per germline, CDR1 SGDLS and CDR2 YYNGEE. The CDR3 sequence is 15 residues long. The CDR3 loop reads CASSVDPGRNYGYTF. The DNA of the CDR3 is TGTGCCAGCAGCGTAGATCCAGGGCGGAACTATGGCTACACCTTC.

This clone was detected only a few times. The chain carries TRBV14 and TRBJ2-5, with 9 bases identical to TRBD1. From germline, CDR1 is SGHDN and CDR2 FVKESK. The CDR3 length is 15 residues. V was clipped by 3 bases and J by 1 base; unmatched bases: 3. The CDR3 reads CASSQGQGGQETQYF. The CDR3 bases are TGTGCCAGCAGCCAGGGACAGGGAGGCCAAGAGACCCAGTACTTC.

The chain uses TRBV6-2 or TRBV6-3 and TRBJ1-1; 7 nucleotides match TRBD1. Germline CDR1 MNHEY, CDR2 SVGEGT. The CDR3 sequence is 15 residues long. The ends lost 4 bases at V and 0 bases at J; junction bases unmatched: 5. CDR3 bases: TGTGCCAGCAGTTTCATACAGGGGATGAACACTGAAGCTTTCTTT. Encoded protein: CASSFIQGMNTEAFF.

This chain uses TRBV6-5 with TRBJ2-1; 10 nucleotides align to TRBD2. The length of the CDR3 is 14 residues. Germline V gene data show CDR1 as MNHEY and CDR2 as SVGAGI. V was clipped by 7 bases and J by 6 bases; unmatched bases: 6. The CDR3 loop reads CASNPGLAINEQFF. In DNA, the CDR3 is TGTGCCAGCAATCCGGGACTAGCGATCAATGAGCAGTTCTTC.

This chain connects TRBV7-9 to TRBJ1-1; D may be TRBD1 (6 bases). Trimming took 4 bases from V and 8 from J, leaving 8 bases between them. This CDR3 has 11 amino acids. Germline CDR1 SEHNR, CDR2 FQNEAQ (reference sequence). CDR3 in amino acids: CASSYTGEAFF. The CDR3, as DNA: TGTGCCAGCAGCTATACAGGGGAAGCTTTCTTT. Variable domain in full (rest from reference TRBV7-9 and TRBJ1-1): DTGVSQNPRHKITKRGQNVTFRCDPISEHNRLYWYRQTLGQGPEFLTYFQNEAQLEKSRLLSDRFSAERPKGSFSTLEIQRTEQGDSAMYLCASSYTGEAFFGQGTRLTVV.

This clone has more than one count but fewer than ten. This chain joins TRBV9 and TRBJ2-1; TRBD1 aligns across 8 bases. The junction had 12 bases not matched to a gene; V was cut back by 0 bases and J by 7 bases. The germline V gene has CDR1 SGDLS and CDR2 YYNGEE. There are 17 residues in the CDR3. The CDR3: CASSVARTGSMRNEQFF. Written as DNA, the CDR3 is TGTGCCAGCAGCGTAGCCCGGACAGGGTCTATGCGGAATGAGCAGTTCTTC.

The rearrangement uses TRBV27 and TRBJ2-7; no clear D. V lost 6 bases and J lost 7, with 19 bases in between. Germline V gene data show CDR1 as MNHEY and CDR2 as SMNVEV (reference sequence). The CDR3 has 14 amino acids. CDR3 in amino acids: CASRPQNGLGEQYF. In nucleotides, the CDR3 is TGTGCCAGCAGACCCCAGAATGGGCTTGGGGAGCAGTACTTC.

This clone appeared once. V gene TRBV7-2 combines with J gene TRBJ2-7; D may be TRBD2 (6 bases). V was pared by 0 bases and J by 4 bases, with 22 bases between. Germline loops: CDR1 SGHTA, CDR2 FQGNSA. The CDR3 totals 18 residues. This CDR3 reads CASSLALGSGVGSYEQYF. CDR3 DNA: TGTGCCAGCAGCTTAGCCCTAGGGTCGGGAGTGGGATCGTACGAGCAGTACTTC.

V gene TRBV10-3 combines with J gene TRBJ1-1; 8 bases line up with TRBD1. The CDR3 consists of 14 residues. Germline loops: CDR1 ENHRY, CDR2 SYGVKD. The V and J ends lost 9 bases and 0 bases, in that order; junction bases with no gene match: 6. The CDR3 here is CAIGRGRMNTEAFF. CDR3 DNA: TGTGCCATAGGCAGGGGGCGAATGAACACTGAAGCTTTCTTT.